Following are 3 T cell receptor beta chains from one sample sequenced in a study of patients and donors after allogeneic stem cell transplantation (TCRdb year 2020). The method was RT-PCR. The instrument was a NextSeq 550. TCRdb ran its own pipeline on the public reads, namely fastp trimming at Q25 and MiXCR clone calling, and kept in-frame beta chains. Duplicate CDR3 protein sequences are folded into a single record with the most common DNA and genes. Recorded for this sample are 15,000 to 20,000 distinct CDR3 sequences; 4.5% to 5% of them occurred a single time. The leading ten clones occupy roughly 40% of the sample. The sample consisted of blood, either unsorted or a sorted T cell fraction (not recorded which). The origin of the receptors is a human donor who was either an allogeneic HSCT recipient or a stem cell or donor lymphocyte infusion donor (not recorded which). It is not recorded whose cells these are; they may come from a transplant donor.

This clonotype was observed many times. The chain has TRBV29-1 and TRBJ2-1; D might be TRBD2 (6 bases). CDR3 size: 16 residues. The V end lost 5 bases, the J end lost 1 base, and 18 bases lay between the germline ends. Germline lookup yields CDR1 SQVTM and CDR2 ANQGSEA. The CDR3 bases are TGCAGCGTTTGGGCAGGGTCAGGGACTTCCTACAATGAGCAGTTCTTC. Its translation: CSVWAGSGTSYNEQFF.

This clonotype was seen many times. In DNA, the CDR3 is TGTGCCAGCAGTGGGGTACGGGGACAGGTCGCCGGGGGCAATTCACCCCTCCACTTT. Translating gives CASSGVRGQVAGGNSPLHF. V gene TRBV2 combines with J gene TRBJ1-6; 8 bases align to TRBD1. The length of the CDR3 is 19 residues. After removal of 4 bases from V and 7 bases from J, the junction contained 18 bases not matched to a gene. Germline CDR1 reads SNHLY; CDR2 reads FYNNEI.

This clonotype occurred many times. The V and J genes are TRBV10-3 and TRBJ2-3; 7 positions agree with TRBD2. J gave up 0 bases and V 0 bases, and 12 bases lay outside the gene matches. The CDR3 has 19 residues. CDR1 is ENHRY, CDR2 SYGVKD, per germline. The CDR3 DNA sequence: TGTGCCATCAGTGAGTCGAAGGGGTCTAGCGGATCTAGCACAGATACGCAGTATTTT. It encodes CAISESKGSSGSSTDTQYF.